This T cell receptor beta chain was identified in a study of blood T cells in healthy people across ages (dated by TCRdb to 2015 to 2017). About the investigation overall: In model experiments, roughly one uniquely barcoded TCR beta cDNA molecule per two T cells was captured by template switching. The study measured age-related changes in TCR beta repertoire diversity using deep sequencing normalized with unique cDNA molecular identifiers. Donors were grouped into four age groups: young (average approximately 15 years), middle-aged (39), aged (around 60) and long-lived (just over 80). To avoid experimental bias, donors of different ages were spread randomly across the sequencing lanes. Two additional independent replicas of 1 million unique cDNA reads from the same blood draw were analyzed for two donors (one aged 18 to 30 and one aged 80 or older).

What the work shows at the level of the full study, not this receptor alone: The CMV infection status of donors was not known, potentially confounding age-related changes in expanded clonotypes. Estimates of total diversity based on one million sequenced T cells were regarded as lower bounds and as underestimates. Since profiling was done on bulk unsorted PBMCs, naive and antigen-experienced compartments could not be conclusively compared. Compared with the aged group, the long-lived group had more naive CD4+ T cells, fewer expanded clones and increased TCR diversity, a pattern suggesting age selection. A strong correlation was found between observed TCR beta diversity and the percentage of naive T cells measured by flow cytometry. Observed TCR beta diversity per million T cells fell roughly linearly with age, and a significant reduction was already apparent by age around 36.

According to the germline V gene, CDR1 reads MNHNS and CDR2 reads SASEGT. A distance of 23 bases separates the germline ends of V and J, which lose 2 bases and 8 bases respectively. Reading from cysteine to phenylalanine, the CDR3 counts 17 amino acids. The kept DNA is CDR3 alone, 51 bases in frame from the first base. With regard to this clonotype: The antigen this receptor binds is unknown. Per-base quality was not reported, and no clone a single base away is much larger than it.

To prepare the library, 5' RACE was applied. Sequencer: Illumina HiSeq 2500. A second PCR of about 7 to 12 cycles was run with a J-beta primer mix and a sample-barcoded 5' primer. Each TCR beta cDNA molecule received a unique molecular identifier from a template-switch 5' adaptor carrying 12 random nucleotides. Each sample yielded at least 3 million CDR3-containing paired-end reads. First-strand cDNA synthesis was performed from all RNA using the Mint cDNA synthesis kit, with priming by a TRBC-specific oligonucleotide. Following uracil-DNA glycosylase treatment, all cDNA underwent a first 18-cycle PCR with the universal primers M1SS and BC2_uni_R. In the source study's methods: For normalization, 1 million high-quality reads, each with a distinct molecular identifier, were randomly selected from each sample. Instead of being binned into consensus sequences, reads with shared molecular identifiers were discarded. MiTCR, set to a Q25 quality threshold and the strictest error-elimination algorithm, was used for CDR3 identification, clonotype clustering and error correction. Lower-bound total TCR beta diversity was estimated with a nonparametric unseen species model using Euler transformation. TCRdb reprocessing: public reads trimmed at Q25 with fastp, clones called with MiXCR, in-frame beta chains kept. Under each unique CDR3 protein, matching rows form one entry showing the most common genes and DNA. None of the V and J calls come from the authors' own analysis; TCRdb made them. Present in this sample are about 1.1 million distinct CDR3 sequences, roughly two fifths of which were seen just once. The top ten hold roughly 13% of the sample.

The donors were some 39 Caucasian individuals from Russia, aged about 6 to 95 years, who were systemically healthy. Each donor gave 8 to 10 milliliters of peripheral blood, drawn into EDTA-treated Vacutainer tubes. PBMCs were isolated by Ficoll-Paque density-gradient centrifugation, with at least 6 million obtained per sample. Trizol reagent was used to extract total RNA from PBMCs, with at least 5 micrograms per sample. For every donor, an aliquot of PBMCs went through flow cytometry to measure the percentages of naive CD45RAhigh/CD27high T cells. This clonotype was obtained from a young man in good health. This sequence uses TRBV6-1 and TRBJ2-3; matching of 6 bases hints at TRBD2 as the D gene. The sample consisted of blood. The DNA sequence follows: TGTGCCAGCAGTGAAACCCGAGGACTACAAACGAGAGGTACGCAGTATTTT. The resulting protein is CASSETRGLQTRGTQYF.